The sequence of this TCR beta chain was determined in a study of blood T cell repertoires in COVID-19. Study-level information: The origin of the acute and convalescent COVID-19 samples was the United States, Italy and Spain. T cells, B-cell-depleted T cells, or PBMCs supplied cDNA or gDNA.

Trimming cost V 1 base and J 1 base, with 11 bases left between them. The CDR3 covers 15 residues. From germline, CDR1 is LGHDT and CDR2 YNNKEL (reference sequence). Clones were sequenced by immunoSEQ multiplex PCR, and TCRdb holds only the in-frame ones, with some missing. Of just under 95,000 clones listed, around 80% were seen once; the top ten hold about 8.7%. This receptor was obtained from a man aged 50 to 59 who had recovered from COVID-19. This chain connects TRBV3-1 (or the pseudogene TRBV3-2) to TRBJ2-7; TRBD2 might be the D (5 bases). Material for sequencing was peripheral blood. The CDR3, as DNA: TGTGCCAGCAGCCAAGGTTGGGAGTTTTCCTACGAGCAGTACTTC. Amino acids: CASSQGWEFSYEQYF.